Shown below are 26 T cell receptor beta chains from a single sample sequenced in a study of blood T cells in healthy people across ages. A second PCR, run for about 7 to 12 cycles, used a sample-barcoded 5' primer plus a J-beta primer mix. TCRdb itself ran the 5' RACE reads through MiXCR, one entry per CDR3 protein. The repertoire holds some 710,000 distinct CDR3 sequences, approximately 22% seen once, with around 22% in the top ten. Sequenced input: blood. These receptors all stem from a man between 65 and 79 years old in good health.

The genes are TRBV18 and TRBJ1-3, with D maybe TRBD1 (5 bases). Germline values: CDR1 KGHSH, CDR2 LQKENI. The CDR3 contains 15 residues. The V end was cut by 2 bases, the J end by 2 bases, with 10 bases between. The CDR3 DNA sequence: TGTGCCAGCTCACCATCAGGGACCGCTGGAAACACCATATATTTT. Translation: CASSPSGTAGNTIYF. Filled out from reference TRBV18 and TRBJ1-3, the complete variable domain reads NAGVMQNPRHLVRRRGQEARLRCSPMKGHSHVYWYRQLPEEGLKFMVYLQKENIIDESGMPKERFSAEFPKEGPSILRIQQVVRGDSAAYFCASSPSGTAGNTIYFGEGSWLTVV.

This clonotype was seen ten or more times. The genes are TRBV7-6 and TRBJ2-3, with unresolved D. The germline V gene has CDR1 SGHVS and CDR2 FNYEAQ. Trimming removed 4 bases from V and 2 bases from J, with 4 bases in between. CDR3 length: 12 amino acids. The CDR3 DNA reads TGTGCCAGCAGCTCGACCACAGATACGCAGTATTTT. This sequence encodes CASSSTTDTQYF.

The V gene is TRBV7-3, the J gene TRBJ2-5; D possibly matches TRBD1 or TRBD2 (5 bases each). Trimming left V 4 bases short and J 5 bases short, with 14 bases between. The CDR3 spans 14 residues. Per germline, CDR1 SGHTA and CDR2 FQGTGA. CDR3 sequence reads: CASSSVGVGETQYF. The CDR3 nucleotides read TGTGCCAGCAGCTCAGTGGGGGTTGGGGAGACCCAGTACTTC.

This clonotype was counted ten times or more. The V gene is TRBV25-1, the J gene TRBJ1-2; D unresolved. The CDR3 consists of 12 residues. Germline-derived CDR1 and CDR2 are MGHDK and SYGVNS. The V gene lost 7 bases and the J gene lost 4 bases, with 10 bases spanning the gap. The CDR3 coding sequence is TGTGCCAGCACCTCCCAAACCTATGGCTACACCTTC. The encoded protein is CASTSQTYGYTF.

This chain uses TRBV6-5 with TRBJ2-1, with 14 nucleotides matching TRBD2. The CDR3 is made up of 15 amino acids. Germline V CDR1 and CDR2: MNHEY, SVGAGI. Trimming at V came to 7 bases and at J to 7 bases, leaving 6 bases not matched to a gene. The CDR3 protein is CASNSGTSGRNEQFF. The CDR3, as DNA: TGTGCCAGCAACTCCGGGACTAGCGGGAGAAATGAGCAGTTCTTC.

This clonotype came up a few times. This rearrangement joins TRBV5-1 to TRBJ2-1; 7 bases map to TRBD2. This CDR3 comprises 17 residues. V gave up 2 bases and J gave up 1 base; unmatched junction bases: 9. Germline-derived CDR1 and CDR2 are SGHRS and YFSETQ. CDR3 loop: CASSFNPGLTSYNEQFF. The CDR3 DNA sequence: TGCGCCAGCAGCTTTAATCCGGGACTAACGTCCTACAATGAGCAGTTCTTC.

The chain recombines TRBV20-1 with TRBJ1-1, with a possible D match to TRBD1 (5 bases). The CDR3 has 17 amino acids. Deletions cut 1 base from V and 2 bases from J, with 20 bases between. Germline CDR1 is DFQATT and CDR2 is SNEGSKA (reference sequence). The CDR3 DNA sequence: TGCAGTGCTAGAGCCGGGCGAGTGGGGGATGCAAACACTGAAGCTTTCTTT. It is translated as CSARAGRVGDANTEAFF.

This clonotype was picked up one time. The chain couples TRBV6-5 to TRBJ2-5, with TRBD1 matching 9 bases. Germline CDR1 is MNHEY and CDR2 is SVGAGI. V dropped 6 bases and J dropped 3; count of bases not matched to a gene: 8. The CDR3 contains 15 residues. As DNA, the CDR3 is TGTGCCAGCAGCCGCACCGGGACAGGGAAAGAGACCCAGTACTTC. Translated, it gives CASSRTGTGKETQYF.

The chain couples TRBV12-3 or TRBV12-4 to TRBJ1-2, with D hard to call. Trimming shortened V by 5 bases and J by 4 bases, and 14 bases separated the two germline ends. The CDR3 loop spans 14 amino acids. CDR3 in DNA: TGTGCCAGCAGTGCACCGGGCCTCTTCTATGGCTACACCTTC. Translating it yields CASSAPGLFYGYTF.

CDR3 DNA: TGTGCCAGCAGTGGGGACGCGGGAGTTAACACCGGGGAGCTGTTTTTT. Translated, it gives CASSGDAGVNTGELFF. The chain has TRBV2 and TRBJ2-2; TRBD2 matches at 7 bases. Unmatched junction bases numbered 7, after V lost 4 bases and J lost 2 bases. The CDR3 totals 16 residues. The germline CDR1 and CDR2 sequences are SNHLY and FYNNEI.

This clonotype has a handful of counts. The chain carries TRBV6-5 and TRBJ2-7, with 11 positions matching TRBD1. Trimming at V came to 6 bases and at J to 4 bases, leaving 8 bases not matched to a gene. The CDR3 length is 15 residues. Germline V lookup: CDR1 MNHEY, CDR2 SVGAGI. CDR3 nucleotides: TGTGCCAGCAGAAACGGGGACAGGGGGGTTTACGAGCAGTACTTC. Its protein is CASRNGDRGVYEQYF.

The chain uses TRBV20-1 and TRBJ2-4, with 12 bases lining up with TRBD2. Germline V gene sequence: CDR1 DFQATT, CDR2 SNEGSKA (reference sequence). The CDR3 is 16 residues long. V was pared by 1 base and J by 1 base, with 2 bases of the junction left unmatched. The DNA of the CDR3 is TGCAGTGCTAGAGGGCTAGCGGGGGGGGCCAAAAACATTCAGTACTTC. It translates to CSARGLAGGAKNIQYF.

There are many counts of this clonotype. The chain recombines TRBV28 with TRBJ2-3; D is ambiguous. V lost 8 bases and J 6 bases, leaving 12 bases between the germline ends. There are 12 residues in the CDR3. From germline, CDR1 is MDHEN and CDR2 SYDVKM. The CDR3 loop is CASLSVGDTQYF. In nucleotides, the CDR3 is TGTGCCAGCTTGTCGGTGGGGGATACGCAGTATTTT.

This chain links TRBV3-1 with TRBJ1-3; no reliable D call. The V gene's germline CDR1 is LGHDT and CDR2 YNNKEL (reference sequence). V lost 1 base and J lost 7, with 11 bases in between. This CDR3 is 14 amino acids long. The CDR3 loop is CASSQVGRWNTIYF. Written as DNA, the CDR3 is TGTGCCAGCAGCCAAGTGGGCAGGTGGAACACCATATATTTT.

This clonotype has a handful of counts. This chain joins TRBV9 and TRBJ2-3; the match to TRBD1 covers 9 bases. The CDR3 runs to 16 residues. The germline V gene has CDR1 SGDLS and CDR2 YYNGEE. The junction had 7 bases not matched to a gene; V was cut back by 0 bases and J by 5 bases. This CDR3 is CASSVGGTGKLDTQYF. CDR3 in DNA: TGTGCCAGCAGCGTAGGAGGGACAGGGAAGTTAGATACGCAGTATTTT. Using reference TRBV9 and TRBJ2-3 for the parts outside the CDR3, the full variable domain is DSGVTQTPKHLITATGQRVTLRCSPRSGDLSVYWYQQSLDQGLQFLIQYYNGEERAKGNILERFSAQQFPDLHSELNLSSLELGDSALYFCASSVGGTGKLDTQYFGPGTRLTVL.

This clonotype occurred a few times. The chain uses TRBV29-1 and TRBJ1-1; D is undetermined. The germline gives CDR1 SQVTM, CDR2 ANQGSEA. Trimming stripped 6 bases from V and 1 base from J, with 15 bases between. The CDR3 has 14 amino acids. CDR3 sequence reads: CSVAAAQKNTEAFF. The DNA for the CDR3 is TGCAGCGTAGCCGCCGCACAGAAGAACACTGAAGCTTTCTTT. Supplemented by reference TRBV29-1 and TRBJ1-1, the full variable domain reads SAVISQKPSRDICQRGTSLTIQCQVDSQVTMMFWYRQQPGQSLTLIATANQGSEATYESGFVIDKFPISRPNLTFSTLTVSNMSPEDSSIYLCSVAAAQKNTEAFFGQGTRLTVV.

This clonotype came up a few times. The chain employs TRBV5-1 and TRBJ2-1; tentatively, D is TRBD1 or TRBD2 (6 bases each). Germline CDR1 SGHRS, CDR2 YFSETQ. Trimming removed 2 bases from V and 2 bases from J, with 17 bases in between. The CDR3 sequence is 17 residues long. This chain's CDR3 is CASSLSPPGATYNEQFF. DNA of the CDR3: TGCGCCAGCAGCTTATCCCCGCCGGGGGCAACCTACAATGAGCAGTTCTTC.

DNA for the CDR3: TGCAGTGTTAGCGGGAGGATGGGGCAAGAGACCCAGTACTTC. This gives the protein CSVSGRMGQETQYF. The V gene is TRBV20-1, the J gene TRBJ2-5; 10 bases map to TRBD2. V shed 7 bases, J shed 2 bases, and the junction held 7 bases outside the gene matches. The length of the CDR3 is 14 residues. Per the germline V gene, CDR1 is DFQATT and CDR2 is SNEGSKA (reference sequence).

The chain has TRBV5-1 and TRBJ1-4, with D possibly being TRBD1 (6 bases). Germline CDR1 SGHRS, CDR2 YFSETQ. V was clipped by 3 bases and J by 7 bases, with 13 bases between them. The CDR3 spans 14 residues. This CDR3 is CASSSIGGSEKLFF. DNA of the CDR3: TGCGCCAGCAGCTCGATAGGGGGTAGTGAAAAACTGTTTTTT.

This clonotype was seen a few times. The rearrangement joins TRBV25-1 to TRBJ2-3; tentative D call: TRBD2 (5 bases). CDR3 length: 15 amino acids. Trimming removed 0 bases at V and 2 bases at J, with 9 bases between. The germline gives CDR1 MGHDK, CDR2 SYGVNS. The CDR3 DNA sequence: TGTGCCAGCAGTGAATACACGGGGAACACAGATACGCAGTATTTT. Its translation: CASSEYTGNTDTQYF.

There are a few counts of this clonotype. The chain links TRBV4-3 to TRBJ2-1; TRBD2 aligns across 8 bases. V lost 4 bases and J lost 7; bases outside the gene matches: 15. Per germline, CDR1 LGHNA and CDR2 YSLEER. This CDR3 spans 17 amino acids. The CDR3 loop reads CASSLNPVAGTGNEQFF. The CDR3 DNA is TGCGCCAGCAGCCTAAACCCAGTAGCGGGAACGGGTAATGAGCAGTTCTTC.

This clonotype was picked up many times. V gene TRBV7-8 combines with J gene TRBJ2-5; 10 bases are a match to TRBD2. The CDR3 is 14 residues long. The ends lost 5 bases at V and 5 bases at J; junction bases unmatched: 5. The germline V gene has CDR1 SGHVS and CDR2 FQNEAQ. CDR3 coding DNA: TGTGCCAGCAGCACCCTAGCGGGGGATGAGACCCAGTACTTC. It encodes CASSTLAGDETQYF.

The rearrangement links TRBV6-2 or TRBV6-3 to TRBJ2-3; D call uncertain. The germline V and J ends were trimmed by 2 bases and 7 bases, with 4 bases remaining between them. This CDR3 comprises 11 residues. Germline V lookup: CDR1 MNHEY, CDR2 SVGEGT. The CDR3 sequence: CASSYMNTQYF. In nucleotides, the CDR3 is TGTGCCAGCAGTTACATGAATACGCAGTATTTT.

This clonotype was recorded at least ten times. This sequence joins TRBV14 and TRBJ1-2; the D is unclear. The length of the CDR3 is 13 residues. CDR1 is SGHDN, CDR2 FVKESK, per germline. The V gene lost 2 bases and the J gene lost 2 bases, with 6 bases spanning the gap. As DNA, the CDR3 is TGTGCCAGCAGCCAAAGGAGGAACTATGGCTACACCTTC. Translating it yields CASSQRRNYGYTF.

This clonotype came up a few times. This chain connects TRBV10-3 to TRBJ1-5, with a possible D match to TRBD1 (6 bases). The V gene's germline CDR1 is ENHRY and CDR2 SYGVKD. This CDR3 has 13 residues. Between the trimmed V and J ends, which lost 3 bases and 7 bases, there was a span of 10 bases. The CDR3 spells CAISDGGAQPQHF. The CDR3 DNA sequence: TGTGCCATCAGTGATGGGGGGGCACAGCCCCAGCATTTT.

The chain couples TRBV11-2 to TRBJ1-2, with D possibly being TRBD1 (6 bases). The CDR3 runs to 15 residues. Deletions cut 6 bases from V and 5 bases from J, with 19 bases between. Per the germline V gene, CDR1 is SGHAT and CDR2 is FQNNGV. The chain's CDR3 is CASRHFSGQWYGYTF. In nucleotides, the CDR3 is TGTGCCAGCAGGCATTTTTCGGGACAATGGTATGGCTACACCTTC.